The 5 T cell receptor beta chains below were found in one sample sequenced in a study of T cell repertoires in cytomegalovirus infection. MiXCR, applied by TCRdb to the reads, yields one record per CDR3 protein. The sample records about 70,000 distinct CDR3 sequences, 20% to 25% being singletons. No antigen has been identified for these receptors. The material was CD8+ T cells from cultured PBMCs, obtained from culture after CMV antigen stimulation. The receptors derive from a human donor in good health (CMV status not recorded). Some clones in this sample may be carry-over from other donors' samples.

This clonotype was observed a handful of times. The J gene is TRBJ1-5, the V gene TRBV12-3 or TRBV12-4; D ambiguous. The CDR3 extends over 13 amino acids. Trimming removed 3 bases at V and 5 bases at J, with 8 bases between. CDR3 protein: CASSLTAYQPQHF. DNA of the CDR3: TGTGCCAGCAGTTTGACGGCATATCAGCCCCAGCATTTT.

The chain uses TRBV7-9 and TRBJ1-6; no clear D gene. The CDR3 is 12 amino acids. Trimming stripped 1 base from V and 10 bases from J, with 5 bases between. CDR1 and CDR2 (germline): SEHNR, FQNEAQ (reference sequence). The CDR3 region has the DNA TGTGCCAGCAGCTTAGAAGACTCACCCCTCCACTTT. Translated, it gives CASSLEDSPLHF. The whole variable domain, filled in from reference TRBV7-9 and TRBJ1-6, reads DTGVSQNPRHKITKRGQNVTFRCDPISEHNRLYWYRQTLGQGPEFLTYFQNEAQLEKSRLLSDRFSAERPKGSFSTLEIQRTEQGDSAMYLCASSLEDSPLHFGNGTRLTVT.

The chain links TRBV11-2 to TRBJ2-7, with 8 nucleotides matching TRBD2. The CDR3 sequence is 14 residues long. V shed 5 bases and J 1 base; nucleotides not matched to a gene: 4. Germline CDR1 SGHAT, CDR2 FQNNGV. CDR3 sequence (DNA): TGTGCCAGCAGCGTCGGGGGGGGTTCCTACGAGCAGTACTTC. It codes for CASSVGGGSYEQYF.

This clonotype was found a few times. The chain couples TRBV7-9 to TRBJ2-7; TRBD1 matches 7 bases. The germline CDR1 and CDR2 sequences are SEHNR and FQNEAQ (reference sequence). Trimming at V came to 3 bases and at J to 2 bases, leaving 4 bases not matched to a gene. This CDR3 is 14 amino acids long. CDR3 in amino acids: CASSFGQATYEQYF. CDR3 nucleotide sequence: TGTGCCAGCAGCTTTGGACAGGCGACCTACGAGCAGTACTTC. Supplemented by reference TRBV7-9 and TRBJ2-7, the full variable domain reads DTGVSQNPRHKITKRGQNVTFRCDPISEHNRLYWYRQTLGQGPEFLTYFQNEAQLEKSRLLSDRFSAERPKGSFSTLEIQRTEQGDSAMYLCASSFGQATYEQYFGPGTRLTVT.

The chain uses TRBV12-3 or TRBV12-4 and TRBJ1-5; 9 nucleotides agree with TRBD1. The V segment lost 5 bases and the J segment 5 bases; nucleotides outside the gene matches: 1. The CDR3 length is 13 residues. CDR3 DNA sequence: TGTGCCAGCAGTGGGACAGGGTATCAGCCCCAGCATTTT. This sequence encodes CASSGTGYQPQHF.